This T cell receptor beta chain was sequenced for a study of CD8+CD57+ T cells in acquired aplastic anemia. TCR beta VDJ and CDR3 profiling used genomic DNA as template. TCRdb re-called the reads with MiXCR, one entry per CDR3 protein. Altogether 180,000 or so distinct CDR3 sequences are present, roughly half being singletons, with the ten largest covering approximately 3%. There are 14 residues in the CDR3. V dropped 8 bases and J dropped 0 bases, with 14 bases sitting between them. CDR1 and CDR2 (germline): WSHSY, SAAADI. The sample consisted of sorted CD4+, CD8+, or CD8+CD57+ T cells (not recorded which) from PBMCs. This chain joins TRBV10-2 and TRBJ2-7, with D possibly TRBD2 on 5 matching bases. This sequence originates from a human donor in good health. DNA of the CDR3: TGCGCCAGCTCTGATAGGGAGAGCTCCTACGAGCAGTACTTC. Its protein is CASSDRESSYEQYF.